One TCR beta chain is described in this entry. The data are from a study of cytomegalovirus exposure and HLA in healthy donors. PCR employed 60 Vbeta and 13 Jbeta primers. Produced via immunoSEQ multiplex PCR; TCRdb's table is partial and in-frame only. This listing includes 200,000 or so clones. V was cut by 0 bases and J by 4 bases, with 16 bases left in between. The CDR3 covers 16 residues. Germline CDR1 SGHDT, CDR2 YYEEEE. Material: PBMCs. This receptor was taken from a boy between 5 and 17 years old in good health and CMV-seronegative. This sequence joins TRBV5-6 and TRBJ1-2; D not certain. CDR3: CASSLDRVRGFYGYTF. The CDR3 bases are TGTGCCAGCAGCTTGGATCGGGTCAGAGGCTTCTATGGCTACACCTTC.